This entry lists 29 T cell receptor beta chains sequenced from one sample in a study of T cell responses to AZD1222 COVID-19 vaccine (dated by TCRdb to the early 2020s). Libraries were constructed by the immunoSEQ multiplex PCR assay. This immuneACCESS table, as held by TCRdb, lists in-frame sequences with V and J called but not all clones. Of the missing ones, under half trace to an unresolved V gene in checked studies; the others have no known cause. In all, the sample holds some 160,000 clones, and 80% to 95% of those were seen once. 1.5% to 2% of the sample comes from the top ten. The meaning of the sample's time point label: baseline before first vaccination. The sequenced sample was peripheral blood, obtained on day 0 of AZD1222 vaccination. These receptors were obtained from an adult in good health.

The chain couples TRBV7-2 to TRBJ2-2; TRBD1 agrees at 9 bases. The V gene's germline CDR1 is SGHTA and CDR2 FQGNSA. Trimming cost V 8 bases and J 1 base; bases outside gene matches: 5. The CDR3 contains 15 residues. The CDR3 here is CASGGQGGNTGELFF. The CDR3 DNA is TGTGCCAGCGGGGGACAGGGAGGGAACACCGGGGAGCTGTTTTTT.

This chain connects TRBV6-2 or TRBV6-3 to TRBJ2-7; D possibly uses TRBD1 or TRBD2 (5 bases each). The V end was cut by 5 bases, the J end by 6 bases, with 20 bases between. The V gene's germline CDR1 is MNHEY and CDR2 SVGEGT. The CDR3 spans 15 residues. The DNA for the CDR3 is TGTGCCAGCAGTCGAACCTCTACGGGGCAACGCGAGCAGTACTTC. It yields the protein CASSRTSTGQREQYF.

This clone was picked up one time. The chain links TRBV6-1 to TRBJ1-2; tentatively, D is TRBD1 (6 bases). Trimming removed 1 base from V and 4 bases from J, with 10 bases in between. CDR3 size: 14 residues. The V gene's germline CDR1 is MNHNS and CDR2 SASEGT. CDR3 sequence (DNA): TGTGCCAGCAGTGAAGAAAAACAGGGCTATGGCTACACCTTC. This gives the protein CASSEEKQGYGYTF.

This sequence joins TRBV21-1 and TRBJ2-7; no check of the table's D call, TRBD2, against the DNA was made. TRBV21-1 is listed as a pseudogene. This CDR3 spans 17 amino acids. Written as DNA, the CDR3 is TGTGCCAGCAGCAAAGAACCACCGGGACTAGCGGACTACGAGCAGTACTTC. Translation: CASSKEPPGLADYEQYF.

This chain uses TRBV10-1 with TRBJ2-7; D not resolved. The V gene lost 0 bases and the J gene lost 5 bases, with 8 bases spanning the gap. CDR1 is WNHNN and CDR2 is SYGVQD in the germline V gene (reference sequence). The CDR3 spans 13 residues. DNA of the CDR3: TGCGCCAGCAGTGAGTCGGTTAGCCACGAGCAGTACTTC. Translated, it gives CASSESVSHEQYF.

The count of this clone is one. The V gene is TRBV5-6, the J gene TRBJ2-5; 8 positions agree with TRBD2. The germline V gene encodes CDR1 SGHDT and CDR2 YYEEEE. Trimming cost V 2 bases and J 5 bases; bases outside gene matches: 8. The length of the CDR3 is 15 residues. This CDR3 is CASSFKLADGETQYF. The DNA of the CDR3 is TGTGCCAGCAGCTTTAAACTAGCGGATGGGGAGACCCAGTACTTC.

This chain uses TRBV10-3 with TRBJ2-7; D remains ambiguous. The CDR3 extends over 18 amino acids. Germline CDR1 and CDR2: ENHRY and SYGVKD. The V end was cut by 4 bases, the J end by 5 bases, with 27 bases between. The CDR3, as DNA: TGTGCCATCAGTGGCCCCCTAACTACGAGCAATTTTGGGAACGAGCAGTACTTC. It specifies CAISGPLTTSNFGNEQYF.

On this clone itself: At one boundary the junction diverges from the germline segment, which might be a read error. V is TRBV7-7 and J is TRBJ2-2; D not certain. This CDR3 contains 14 residues. Looked up from germline, CDR1 is SSHAT and CDR2 is FNYEAQ (reference sequence). CDR3 region: CASSPYTNTGELFF. In nucleotides, the CDR3 is TGTGCTAGCAGCCCCTACACAAACACCGGGGAGCTGTTTTTT.

The chain recombines TRBV29-1 with TRBJ2-7; tentatively, D is TRBD1 (6 bases). With 7 bases removed from V and 2 bases from J, the gap between germline ends came to 12 bases. The CDR3 consists of 12 residues. CDR1 and CDR2 (germline): SQVTM, ANQGSEA. The DNA for the CDR3 is TGCAGCGCCAAACAGGGAACCTACGAGCAGTACTTC. It codes for CSAKQGTYEQYF.

This rearrangement joins TRBV27 to TRBJ2-5, with 12 bases that match TRBD1. Trimming took 5 bases from V and 7 from J; bases not matched to a gene: 8. Germline loops: CDR1 MNHEY, CDR2 SMNVEV (reference sequence). The CDR3 totals 15 residues. The CDR3 bases are TGTGCCAGCAGTACCGGGGACAGGGGGCGGGGGACCCAGTACTTC. Its translation is CASSTGDRGRGTQYF.

The rearrangement uses TRBV27 and TRBJ1-3, with 9 bases identical to TRBD1. V was pared by 6 bases and J by 4 bases, with 4 bases of the junction left unmatched. Germline V gene lookup returns CDR1 MNHEY and CDR2 SMNVEV (reference sequence). The CDR3 loop spans 14 amino acids. The CDR3 coding sequence is TGTGCCAGCAGGAGGACAGGGGCCGGAAACACCATATATTTT. It encodes CASRRTGAGNTIYF.

The rearrangement links TRBV20-1 to TRBJ2-2, with D unresolved. The V gene lost 3 bases and the J gene lost 4 bases, with 12 bases spanning the gap. Germline V gives CDR1 DFQATT, CDR2 SNEGSKA (reference sequence). The CDR3 extends over 14 amino acids. The CDR3 loop is CSASVSQSTGELFF. In DNA form, the CDR3 reads TGCAGTGCTAGTGTGTCGCAGTCCACCGGGGAGCTGTTTTTT.

The chain links TRBV6-5 to TRBJ1-5, with 10 bases matching TRBD1. Germline-derived CDR1 and CDR2 are MNHEY and SVGAGI. The CDR3 sequence is 14 residues long. With V trimmed by 5 bases and J by 7 bases, 5 bases remained unmatched. CDR3 in amino acids: CASSPDRGRQPQHF. CDR3 nucleotide sequence: TGTGCCAGCAGTCCAGACAGGGGGCGGCAGCCCCAGCATTTT.

The chain joins TRBV5-6 to TRBJ1-5, with D possibly being TRBD1 (6 bases). The germline V and J ends were trimmed by 3 bases and 4 bases, with 14 bases remaining between them. This CDR3 comprises 15 residues. Germline CDR1 is SGHDT and CDR2 is YYEEEE. The CDR3 sequence: CASSWGPPGNQPQHF. The CDR3 DNA sequence: TGTGCCAGCAGCTGGGGGCCCCCTGGGAATCAGCCCCAGCATTTT. Together with reference TRBV5-6 and TRBJ1-5, the CDR3 gives the full variable domain: DAGVTQSPTHLIKTRGQQVTLRCSPKSGHDTVSWYQQALGQGPQFIFQYYEEEERQRGNFPDRFSGHQFPNYSSELNVNALLLGDSALYLCASSWGPPGNQPQHFGDGTRLSIL.

V and J are TRBV5-5 and TRBJ1-5; D remains ambiguous. The CDR3 is 15 residues long. The germline V gene encodes CDR1 SGHKS and CDR2 YYEKEE (reference sequence). V gave up 0 bases and J gave up 0 bases, with 7 bases separating them. CDR3 amino acids: CASSLGLISNQPQHF. In DNA form, the CDR3 reads TGTGCCAGCAGCTTGGGCCTGATTAGCAATCAGCCCCAGCATTTT.

The chain recombines TRBV19 with TRBJ1-1; D is undetermined. This CDR3 has 15 residues. Germline V lookup: CDR1 LNHDA, CDR2 SQIVND (reference sequence). V was trimmed by 2 bases and J by 1 base, leaving 11 bases between them. Here the CDR3 reads CASSIWRASNTEAFF. In DNA form, the CDR3 reads TGTGCCAGTAGTATATGGAGGGCTTCGAACACTGAAGCTTTCTTT.

The V call is TRBV18, the J call TRBJ2-5; TRBD1 aligns across 7 bases. V was clipped by 6 bases and J by 2 bases; unmatched bases: 3. The CDR3 consists of 13 residues. CDR1 and CDR2 (germline): KGHSH, LQKENI. The CDR3 DNA is TGTGCCAGCTCGTGGGGACAGCAAGAGACCCAGTACTTC. Its protein product is CASSWGQQETQYF. Together with reference TRBV18 and TRBJ2-5, the CDR3 gives the full variable domain: NAGVMQNPRHLVRRRGQEARLRCSPMKGHSHVYWYRQLPEEGLKFMVYLQKENIIDESGMPKERFSAEFPKEGPSILRIQQVVRGDSAAYFCASSWGQQETQYFGPGTRLLVL.

J is TRBJ1-1 and V is TRBV7-2, with 8 bases that match TRBD1. The ends lost 6 bases at V and 0 bases at J; junction bases unmatched: 3. The CDR3 covers 14 residues. Per the germline V gene, CDR1 is SGHTA and CDR2 is FQGNSA. CDR3 nucleotides: TGTGCCAGCAGTCCAGGGGGCCTGAACACTGAAGCTTTCTTT. It is translated as CASSPGGLNTEAFF.

This chain connects TRBV6-5 to TRBJ2-5; D possibly corresponds to TRBD2 (6 bases). Trimming cost V 7 bases and J 6 bases, with 12 bases left between them. The CDR3 has 12 residues. Germline CDR1 and CDR2: MNHEY and SVGAGI. CDR3 sequence reads: CASTEGSKTQYF. The DNA for the CDR3 is TGTGCCAGCACGGAGGGCTCGAAGACCCAGTACTTC.

The chain is built from TRBV5-6 and TRBJ1-2; 9 nucleotides agree with TRBD1. In germline, CDR1 is SGHDT, CDR2 YYEEEE. Losses at the gene ends were 5 bases for V and 8 bases for J; bases not matched to a gene: 7. The CDR3 has 13 amino acids. CDR3 DNA sequence: TGTGCCAGCAGGATGGGACAGGGAGGGGGCTACACCTTC. Translation: CASRMGQGGGYTF.

This clone occurred once. V usage is TRBV7-9 and J usage is TRBJ2-3; 8 nucleotides align to TRBD2. CDR3 length: 17 residues. The V and J ends lost 1 base and 4 bases, in that order; junction bases with no gene match: 10. Germline loops: CDR1 SEHNR, CDR2 FQNEAQ (reference sequence). The CDR3 here is CASSLVDGGAEADTQYF. The DNA of the CDR3 is TGTGCCAGCAGCTTAGTAGACGGGGGGGCCGAGGCAGATACGCAGTATTTT.

V is TRBV6-5 and J is TRBJ1-6; the D is unclear. V was clipped by 2 bases and J by 5 bases, with 10 bases between them. This CDR3 comprises 15 residues. Germline loops: CDR1 MNHEY, CDR2 SVGAGI. The CDR3 here is CASSYNNRNNSPLHF. CDR3 DNA: TGTGCCAGCAGTTACAATAACCGGAATAATTCACCCCTCCACTTT.

V usage is TRBV27 and J usage is TRBJ1-2; D gene unclear. This CDR3 region has 12 residues. Germline loops: CDR1 MNHEY, CDR2 SMNVEV (reference sequence). V was cut by 11 bases and J by 1 base, with 11 bases left in between. CDR3 nucleotides: TGTGCCGCCGGTTCCTTTAACTATGGCTACACCTTC. This codes for CAAGSFNYGYTF.

The chain links TRBV18 to TRBJ1-1, with D possibly being TRBD1 (6 bases). Trimming cost V 4 bases and J 6 bases, with 15 bases left between them. Germline CDR1 reads KGHSH; CDR2 reads LQKENI. This CDR3 has 14 residues. The CDR3 spells CASSRGQGIAEAFF. The CDR3 DNA sequence: TGTGCCAGCTCACGAGGGCAGGGGATCGCTGAAGCTTTCTTT.

The chain joins TRBV7-2 to TRBJ2-1, with 8 bases aligning to TRBD1. Germline V CDR1 and CDR2: SGHTA, FQGNSA. V was clipped by 5 bases and J by 10 bases; unmatched bases: 7. The CDR3 has 13 amino acids. The CDR3 coding sequence is TGTGCCAGCAGCATCCGGGACAGGAGCGAGCAGTTCTTC. Protein: CASSIRDRSEQFF. Full variable domain (missing parts from reference TRBV7-2 and TRBJ2-1): GAGVSQSPSNKVTEKGKDVELRCDPISGHTALYWYRQSLGQGLEFLIYFQGNSAPDKSGLPSDRFSAERTGGSVSTLTIQRTQQEDSAVYLCASSIRDRSEQFFGPGTRLTVL.

The chain carries TRBV9 and TRBJ1-2; tentatively, D is TRBD1 (5 bases). Trimming took off 4 bases at V and 4 bases at J, with 17 bases between the two ends. In germline, CDR1 is SGDLS, CDR2 YYNGEE. The CDR3 loop spans 15 amino acids. CDR3 sequence: CASSPDGAAVYGYTF. CDR3 nucleotides: TGTGCCAGCAGCCCCGACGGGGCAGCAGTCTATGGCTACACCTTC.

This chain joins TRBV7-9 and TRBJ2-1, with a weak D call TRBD1 (5 bases). Deletions cut 6 bases from V and 0 bases from J, with 15 bases between. The CDR3 has 16 residues. Germline V gene data show CDR1 as SEHNR and CDR2 as FQNEAQ (reference sequence). The CDR3 bases are TGTGCCAGCAGACCCGAGCAGGGATACTCCTACAATGAGCAGTTCTTC. It translates to CASRPEQGYSYNEQFF.

Comments on this clone: The identical CDR3 is also encoded by other nucleotide sequences in the sample. CDR3 nucleotides: TGTGCCAGCAGCTCTACAGGGGGCGGCTATGGCTACACCTTC. The encoded protein is CASSSTGGGYGYTF. This rearrangement joins TRBV11-2 to TRBJ1-2, with 9 bases fitting TRBD1. The germline V gene encodes CDR1 SGHAT and CDR2 FQNNGV. V lost 4 bases to trimming and J lost 4 bases; unmatched junction nucleotides: 4. This CDR3 has 14 residues.

V gene TRBV13 combines with J gene TRBJ2-7; D ambiguous. This CDR3 has 15 amino acids. Germline V CDR1 and CDR2: PRHDT, FYEKMQ (reference sequence). Trimming removed 5 bases at V and 3 bases at J, with 17 bases between. The CDR3 sequence: CASSQTRKGLYEQYF. CDR3 sequence (DNA): TGTGCCAGCAGCCAAACACGAAAGGGTCTCTACGAGCAGTACTTC.